The next 9 T cell receptor beta chains were all read from a single sample in a study of early T cells in non-severe SARS-CoV-2 infection. TCRdb redid the calling of the 5' RACE reads with MiXCR, one entry per CDR3 protein. The sample has 40,000 to 45,000 distinct CDR3 sequences; over 9% are singletons. Sequences were obtained from whole blood. These TCRs come from an adult who was a healthcare worker with PCR-confirmed SARS-CoV-2 infection or an uninfected control (not recorded which).

The chain joins TRBV6-2 or TRBV6-3 to TRBJ2-3, with a tentative D call TRBD2 (6 bases). Trimming removed 6 bases from V and 5 bases from J, with 18 bases in between. Per the germline V gene, CDR1 is MNHEY and CDR2 is SVGEGT. The CDR3 sequence is 15 residues long. The CDR3 loop is CASRPPGTPLDTQYF. The CDR3 region has the DNA TGTGCCAGCAGGCCCCCCGGGACTCCACTAGATACGCAGTATTTT.

The J gene is TRBJ1-3, the V gene TRBV6-2 or TRBV6-3; D is perhaps TRBD1 (6 bases). Germline V gene sequence: CDR1 MNHEY, CDR2 SVGEGT. The V end lost 5 bases, the J end lost 0 bases, and 14 bases lay between the germline ends. The CDR3 loop spans 16 amino acids. CDR3 DNA sequence: TGTGCCAGCAGTCCCCGACAGGACCACTCTGGAAACACCATATATTTT. It encodes CASSPRQDHSGNTIYF.

This chain links TRBV20-1 with TRBJ2-2; perhaps D is TRBD1 or TRBD2 (5 bases each). From germline, CDR1 is DFQATT and CDR2 SNEGSKA (reference sequence). The CDR3 loop spans 14 amino acids. V was pared by 3 bases and J by 7 bases, with 15 bases between. The CDR3 DNA sequence: TGCAGTGCTAGTAAGGGACCGTCGTACGGGGAGCTGTTTTTT. Translating it yields CSASKGPSYGELFF.

This clonotype came up many times. The chain recombines TRBV20-1 with TRBJ2-5; 9 bases align to TRBD2. The J segment lost 0 bases and the V segment lost 3 bases, leaving 2 bases of the junction unmatched. CDR1 DFQATT and CDR2 SNEGSKA come from the germline V gene (reference sequence). The CDR3 contains 14 residues. In DNA, the CDR3 is TGCAGTGCTAGTGCGGGGGGGTACCAAGAGACCCAGTACTTC. Protein sequence: CSASAGGYQETQYF.

This clonotype was detected many times. This chain connects TRBV11-1 to TRBJ2-5; the match to TRBD2 covers 9 bases. The CDR3 is 15 residues long. CDR1 and CDR2 (germline): SGHAT, FQDESV (reference sequence). The trim removed 6 bases at V and 3 bases at J, leaving 8 bases unmatched. CDR3 loop: CASRKVLAGEETQYF. The CDR3 DNA sequence: TGTGCCAGCAGAAAGGTCTTAGCGGGAGAAGAGACCCAGTACTTC.

The table lists this clonotype with a few counts. This chain uses TRBV7-2 with TRBJ1-2; the match to TRBD1 covers 7 bases. The CDR3 extends over 18 amino acids. Trimming at V came to 3 bases and at J to 1 base, leaving 14 bases not matched to a gene. Germline V gene lookup returns CDR1 SGHTA and CDR2 FQGNSA. Here the CDR3 reads CASSFAMTGKGFNYGYTF. In DNA form, the CDR3 reads TGTGCCAGCAGCTTCGCTATGACAGGGAAGGGTTTTAACTATGGCTACACCTTC.

This clonotype has at least ten counts. The V and J genes are TRBV6-5 and TRBJ1-1, with unresolved D. The CDR3 runs to 11 residues. V was cut by 7 bases and J by 6 bases, with 9 bases left in between. Germline CDR1 MNHEY, CDR2 SVGAGI. The chain's CDR3 is CASTYNSEAFF. The DNA for the CDR3 is TGTGCCAGCACCTACAATTCTGAAGCTTTCTTT.

In its sample, this clonotype was seen many times. V is TRBV20-1 and J is TRBJ1-6; TRBD1 matches at 7 bases. The ends lost 5 bases at V and 7 bases at J; junction bases unmatched: 11. Germline CDR1 reads DFQATT; CDR2 reads SNEGSKA (reference sequence). The CDR3 consists of 15 residues. This CDR3 is CSAEIRDRSNSPLHF. CDR3 nucleotides: TGCAGTGCTGAAATCCGGGACAGATCCAATTCACCCCTCCACTTT.

This clonotype has at least ten counts. The rearrangement uses TRBV6-2 or TRBV6-3 and TRBJ2-1; D unclear. V lost 9 bases and J lost 1, with 13 bases in between. The CDR3 is 14 residues long. Germline V gives CDR1 MNHEY, CDR2 SVGEGT. CDR3 bases: TGTGCCAGTGGGCGTGGCTCTTCCTACAATGAGCAGTTCTTC. Protein sequence: CASGRGSSYNEQFF.